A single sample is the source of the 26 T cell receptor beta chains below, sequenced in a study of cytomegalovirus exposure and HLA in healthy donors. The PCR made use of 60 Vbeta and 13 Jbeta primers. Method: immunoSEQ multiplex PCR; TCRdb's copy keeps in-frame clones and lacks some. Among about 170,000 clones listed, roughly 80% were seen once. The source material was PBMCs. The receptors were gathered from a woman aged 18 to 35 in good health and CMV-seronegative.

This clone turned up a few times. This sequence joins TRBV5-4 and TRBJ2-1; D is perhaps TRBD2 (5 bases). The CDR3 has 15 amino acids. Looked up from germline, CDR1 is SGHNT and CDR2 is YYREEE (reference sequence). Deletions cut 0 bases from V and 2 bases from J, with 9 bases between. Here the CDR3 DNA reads TGTGCCAGCAGCTTGGATATCGGGACCTACAATGAGCAGTTCTTC. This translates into CASSLDIGTYNEQFF.

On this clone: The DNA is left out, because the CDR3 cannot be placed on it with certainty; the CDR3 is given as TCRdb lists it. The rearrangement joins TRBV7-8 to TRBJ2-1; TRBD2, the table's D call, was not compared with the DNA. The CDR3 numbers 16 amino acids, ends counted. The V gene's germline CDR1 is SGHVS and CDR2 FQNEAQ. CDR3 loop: CASSSSGGRVHNEQFF.

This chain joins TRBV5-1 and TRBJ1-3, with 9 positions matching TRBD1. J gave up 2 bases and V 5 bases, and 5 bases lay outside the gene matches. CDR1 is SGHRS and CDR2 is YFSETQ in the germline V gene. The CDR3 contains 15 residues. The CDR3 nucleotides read TGCGCCAGCAGAGATACAGGGGGCACTGGAAACACCATATATTTT. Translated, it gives CASRDTGGTGNTIYF.

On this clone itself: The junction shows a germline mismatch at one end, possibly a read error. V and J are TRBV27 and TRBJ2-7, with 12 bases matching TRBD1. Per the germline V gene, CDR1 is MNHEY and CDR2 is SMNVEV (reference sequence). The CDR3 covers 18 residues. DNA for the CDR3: TGTGCCAGGAGTTTCCCAACCGGGACAGGGGGCGCCGACTACGAGCAGTACTTC. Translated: CARSFPTGTGGADYEQYF.

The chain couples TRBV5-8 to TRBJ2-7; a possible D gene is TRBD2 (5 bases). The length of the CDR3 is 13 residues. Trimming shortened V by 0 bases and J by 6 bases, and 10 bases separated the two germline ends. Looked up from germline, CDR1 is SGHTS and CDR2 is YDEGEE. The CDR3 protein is CASSLDRGVEQYF. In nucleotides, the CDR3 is TGTGCCAGCAGCTTGGACCGGGGAGTCGAGCAGTACTTC.

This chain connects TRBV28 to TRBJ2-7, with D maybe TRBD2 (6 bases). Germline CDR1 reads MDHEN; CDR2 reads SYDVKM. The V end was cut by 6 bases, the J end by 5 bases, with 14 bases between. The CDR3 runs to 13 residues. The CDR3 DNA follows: TGTGCCAGCAGGAGAGGAGGGCGGGACGAGCAGTACTTC. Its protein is CASRRGGRDEQYF.

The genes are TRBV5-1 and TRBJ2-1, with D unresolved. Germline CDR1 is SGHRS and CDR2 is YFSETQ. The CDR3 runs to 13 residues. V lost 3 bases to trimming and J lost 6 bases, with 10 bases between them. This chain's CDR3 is CASSSIYTNEQFF. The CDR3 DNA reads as TGCGCCAGCAGCTCCATTTACACCAATGAGCAGTTCTTC.

CDR3 bases: TGTGCCAGCAGCTTAGGCGGTGAGCGCTACGAGCAGTACTTC. Translating it yields CASSLGGERYEQYF. The rearrangement links TRBV7-9 to TRBJ2-7, with D unclear. From germline, CDR1 is SEHNR and CDR2 FQNEAQ (reference sequence). The CDR3 extends over 14 amino acids. Trimming pared 1 base from V and 3 bases from J, leaving 10 bases between.

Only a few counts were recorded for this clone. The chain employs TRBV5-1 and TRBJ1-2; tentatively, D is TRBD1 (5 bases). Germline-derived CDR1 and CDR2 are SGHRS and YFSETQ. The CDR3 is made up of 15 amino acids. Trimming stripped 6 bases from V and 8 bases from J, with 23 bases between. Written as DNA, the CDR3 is TGCGCCAGCACCCCGGGGGGAGTCCCGATTGGGGGCTACACCTTC. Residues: CASTPGGVPIGGYTF.

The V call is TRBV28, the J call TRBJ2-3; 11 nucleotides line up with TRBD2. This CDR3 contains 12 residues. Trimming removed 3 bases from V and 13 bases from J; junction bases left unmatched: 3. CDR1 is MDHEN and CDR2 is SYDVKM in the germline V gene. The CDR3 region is CASSFLAGGEYF. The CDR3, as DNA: TGTGCCAGCAGTTTCTTAGCGGGGGGGGAGTATTTT.

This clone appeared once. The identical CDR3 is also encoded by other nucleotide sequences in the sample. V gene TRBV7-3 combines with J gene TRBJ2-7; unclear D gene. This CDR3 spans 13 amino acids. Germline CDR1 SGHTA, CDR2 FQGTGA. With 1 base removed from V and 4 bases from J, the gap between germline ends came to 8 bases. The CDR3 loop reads CASSLNRGYEQYF. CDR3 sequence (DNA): TGTGCCAGCAGCTTAAATCGCGGATACGAGCAGTACTTC. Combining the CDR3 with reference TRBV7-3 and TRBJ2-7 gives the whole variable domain GAGVSQTPSNKVTEKGKYVELRCDPISGHTALYWYRQSLGQGPEFLIYFQGTGAADDSGLPNDRFFAVRPEGSVSTLKIQRTERGDSAVYLCASSLNRGYEQYFGPGTRLTVT.

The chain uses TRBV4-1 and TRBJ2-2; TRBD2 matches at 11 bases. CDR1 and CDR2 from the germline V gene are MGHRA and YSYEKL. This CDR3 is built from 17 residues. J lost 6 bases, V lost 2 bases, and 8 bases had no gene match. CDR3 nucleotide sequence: TGCGCCAGCAGCCAACGACTAGCGGGACCCCGGGCCGGGGAGCTGTTTTTT. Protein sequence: CASSQRLAGPRAGELFF.

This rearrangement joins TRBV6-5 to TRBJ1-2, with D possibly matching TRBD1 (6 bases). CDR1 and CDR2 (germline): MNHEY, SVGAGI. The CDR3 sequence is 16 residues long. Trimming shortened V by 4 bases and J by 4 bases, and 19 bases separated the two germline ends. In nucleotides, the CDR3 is TGTGCCAGCAGTTGGCTACAGGGAAATCTTCTCTATGGCTACACCTTC. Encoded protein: CASSWLQGNLLYGYTF.

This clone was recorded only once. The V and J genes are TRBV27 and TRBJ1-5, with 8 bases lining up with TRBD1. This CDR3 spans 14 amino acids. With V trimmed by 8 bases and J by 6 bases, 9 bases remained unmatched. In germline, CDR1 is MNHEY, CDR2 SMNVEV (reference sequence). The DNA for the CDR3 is TGTGCCAGCTCCCCAGGGGGCTCGTTTCAGCCCCAGCATTTT. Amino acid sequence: CASSPGGSFQPQHF.

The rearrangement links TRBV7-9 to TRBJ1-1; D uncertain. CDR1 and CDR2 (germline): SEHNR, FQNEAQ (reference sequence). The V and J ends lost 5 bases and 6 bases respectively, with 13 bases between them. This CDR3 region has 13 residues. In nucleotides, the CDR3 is TGTGCCAGCAGCCGAGCGGGGAGCCCTGAAGCTTTCTTT. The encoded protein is CASSRAGSPEAFF.

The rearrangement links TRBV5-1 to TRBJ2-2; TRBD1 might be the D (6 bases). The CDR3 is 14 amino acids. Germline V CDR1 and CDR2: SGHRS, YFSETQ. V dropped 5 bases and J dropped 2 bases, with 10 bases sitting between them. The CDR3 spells CASRQGTNTGELFF. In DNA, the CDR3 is TGCGCCAGCAGGCAAGGGACAAACACCGGGGAGCTGTTTTTT.

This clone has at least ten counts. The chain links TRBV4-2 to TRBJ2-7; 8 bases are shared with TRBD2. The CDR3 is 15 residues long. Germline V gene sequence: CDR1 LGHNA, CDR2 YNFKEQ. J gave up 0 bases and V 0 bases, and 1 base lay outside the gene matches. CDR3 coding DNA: TGTGCCAGCAGCCAAGAAAGCGGGAGCTCCTACGAGCAGTACTTC. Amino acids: CASSQESGSSYEQYF.

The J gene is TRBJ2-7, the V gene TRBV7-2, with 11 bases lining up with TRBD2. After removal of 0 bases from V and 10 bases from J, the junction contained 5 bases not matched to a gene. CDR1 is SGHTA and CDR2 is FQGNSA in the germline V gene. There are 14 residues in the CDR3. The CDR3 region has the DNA TGTGCCAGCAGCTTAGCAACTAGCGGGAGTAGTCAGTACTTC. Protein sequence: CASSLATSGSSQYF.

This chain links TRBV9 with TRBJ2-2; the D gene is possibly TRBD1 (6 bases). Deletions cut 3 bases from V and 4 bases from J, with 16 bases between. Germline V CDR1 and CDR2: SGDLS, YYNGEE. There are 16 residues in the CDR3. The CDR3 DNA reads TGTGCCAGCAGCGAGGCTGGTAACAGGGCCACCGGGGAGCTGTTTTTT. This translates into CASSEAGNRATGELFF.

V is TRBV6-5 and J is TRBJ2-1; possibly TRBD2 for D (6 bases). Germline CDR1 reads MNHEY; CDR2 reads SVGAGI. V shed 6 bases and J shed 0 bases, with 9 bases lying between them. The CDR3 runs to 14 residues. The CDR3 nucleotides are TGTGCCAGCAGGGAGGGGTTCTCCTACAATGAGCAGTTCTTC. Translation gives CASREGFSYNEQFF.

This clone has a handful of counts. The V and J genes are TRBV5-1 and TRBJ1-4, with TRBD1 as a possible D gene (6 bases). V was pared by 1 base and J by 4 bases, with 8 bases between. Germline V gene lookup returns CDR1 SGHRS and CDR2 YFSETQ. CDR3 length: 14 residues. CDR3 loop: CASSLTGNNEKLFF. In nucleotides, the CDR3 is TGCGCCAGCAGCTTGACAGGGAATAATGAAAAACTGTTTTTT.

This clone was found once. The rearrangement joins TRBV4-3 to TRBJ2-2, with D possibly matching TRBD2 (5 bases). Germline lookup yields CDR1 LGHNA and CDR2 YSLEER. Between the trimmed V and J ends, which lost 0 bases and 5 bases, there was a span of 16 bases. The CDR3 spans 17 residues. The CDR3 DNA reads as TGCGCCAGCAGCCAAGAACTTCTAGCAATCATAACCGGGGAGCTGTTTTTT. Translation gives CASSQELLAIITGELFF.

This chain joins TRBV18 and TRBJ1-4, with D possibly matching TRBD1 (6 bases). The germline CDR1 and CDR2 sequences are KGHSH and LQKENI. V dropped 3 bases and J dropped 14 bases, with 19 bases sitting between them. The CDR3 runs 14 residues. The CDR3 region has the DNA TGTGCCAGCTCACCCGGGACGGTGGGGGCGCGGCTGTTTTTT. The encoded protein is CASSPGTVGARLFF.

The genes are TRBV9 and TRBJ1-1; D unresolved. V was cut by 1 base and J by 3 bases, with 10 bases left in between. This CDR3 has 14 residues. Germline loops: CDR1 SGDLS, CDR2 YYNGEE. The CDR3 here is CASSVRPEDTEAFF. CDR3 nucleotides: TGTGCCAGCAGCGTACGTCCCGAGGACACTGAAGCTTTCTTT.

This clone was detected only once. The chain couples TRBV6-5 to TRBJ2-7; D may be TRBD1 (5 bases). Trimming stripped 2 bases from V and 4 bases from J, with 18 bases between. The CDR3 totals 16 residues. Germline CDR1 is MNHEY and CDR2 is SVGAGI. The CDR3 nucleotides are TGTGCCAGCAGTTACCAAGGGGCTTCAAGGCTTTACGAGCAGTACTTC. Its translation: CASSYQGASRLYEQYF.

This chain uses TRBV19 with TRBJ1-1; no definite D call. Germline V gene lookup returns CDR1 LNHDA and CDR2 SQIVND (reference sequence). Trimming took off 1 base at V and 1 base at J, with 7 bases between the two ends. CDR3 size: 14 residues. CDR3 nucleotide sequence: TGTGCCAGTAGTATAGCGGAGGGGAACACTGAAGCTTTCTTT. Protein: CASSIAEGNTEAFF.